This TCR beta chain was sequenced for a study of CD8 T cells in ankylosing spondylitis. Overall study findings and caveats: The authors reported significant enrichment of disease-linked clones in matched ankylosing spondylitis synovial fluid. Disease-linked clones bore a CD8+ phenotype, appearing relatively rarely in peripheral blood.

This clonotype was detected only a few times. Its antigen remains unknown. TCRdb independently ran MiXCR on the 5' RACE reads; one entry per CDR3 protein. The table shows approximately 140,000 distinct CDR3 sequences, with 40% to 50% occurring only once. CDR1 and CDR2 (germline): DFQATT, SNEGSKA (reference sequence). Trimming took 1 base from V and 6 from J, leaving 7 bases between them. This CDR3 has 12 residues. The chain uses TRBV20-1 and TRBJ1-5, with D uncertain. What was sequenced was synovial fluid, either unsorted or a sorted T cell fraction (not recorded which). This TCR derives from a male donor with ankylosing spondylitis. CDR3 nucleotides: TGCAGTGCTAGAGTTGGGGTTCAGCCCCAGCATTTT. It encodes CSARVGVQPQHF.